A single sample gave rise to the 16 T cell receptor beta chains below, sequenced in a study of blood T cell repertoires in COVID-19. This table comes from immunoSEQ multiplex PCR, and its TCRdb copy is limited to in-frame clones, with some not included. The sample lists 350,000 to 400,000 clones, around 90% occurring once. The sample comprised peripheral blood. All receptors come from a woman in her twenties or thirties with COVID-19, enrolled during active disease.

CDR3 nucleotide sequence: TGTGCCAGCAGCATTGTCGAGTATGGCTACACCTTC. Amino acid sequence: CASSIVEYGYTF. The rearrangement uses TRBV28 and TRBJ1-2; D unclear. Germline V lookup: CDR1 MDHEN, CDR2 SYDVKM. V gave up 6 bases and J gave up 5 bases, with 10 bases separating them. The CDR3 spans 12 residues.

A few counts support this clone. As DNA, the CDR3 is TGTGCCAGCAGCCAAGAAACAAGGGGGACACCCCTCCACTTT. This translates into CASSQETRGTPLHF. The chain links TRBV3-1 (or the pseudogene TRBV3-2) to TRBJ1-6; D may be TRBD1 (6 bases). This CDR3 is built from 14 residues. Germline assignment: CDR1 LGHDT and CDR2 YNNKEL (reference sequence). V was pared by 0 bases and J by 11 bases, with 11 bases between.

The gene calls are TRBV7-6 and TRBJ2-5; 13 bases match TRBD2. V lost 11 bases, J lost 5 bases, and 8 bases stayed unmatched. This CDR3 has 14 residues. Germline values: CDR1 SGHVS, CDR2 FNYEAQ. In DNA form, the CDR3 reads TGTGCCCGGGGACTAGCGGGGATTGGGGAGACCCAGTACTTC. As protein: CARGLAGIGETQYF.

Details on this clone: An end of the junction differs from the germline gene, which may be a read error. The V call is TRBV7-7, the J call TRBJ2-1; 13 nucleotides agree with TRBD2. The CDR3 is made up of 18 amino acids. Germline assignment: CDR1 SSHAT and CDR2 FNYEAQ (reference sequence). CDR3 nucleotides: TGTGCTAGCAGCTTAGAGGGGCCGGGACTAGCGGGGTACAATGAGCAGTTCTTC. As protein: CASSLEGPGLAGYNEQFF.

This chain links TRBV12-3 or TRBV12-4 with TRBJ1-1; D ambiguous. The germline V and J ends were trimmed by 6 bases and 10 bases, with 12 bases remaining between them. The CDR3 length is 11 residues. CDR3 amino acids: CASSISAGAFF. The CDR3 nucleotides read TGTGCCAGCAGCATAAGCGCGGGAGCTTTCTTT.

This clone showed up just a few times. The chain joins TRBV4-2 to TRBJ2-7; 9 bases map to TRBD1. CDR1 is LGHNA and CDR2 is YNFKEQ in the germline V gene. Trimming removed 0 bases from V and 2 bases from J; junction bases left unmatched: 5. The CDR3 is 16 amino acids. The CDR3 bases are TGTGCCAGCAGCCAAGACTCGGGACAGGGTCCCTACGAGCAGTACTTC. Translated, it gives CASSQDSGQGPYEQYF.

This clone was seen a handful of times. The J gene is TRBJ1-5, the V gene TRBV10-3; D not resolved. Germline CDR1 reads ENHRY; CDR2 reads SYGVKD. Trimming left V 6 bases short and J 4 bases short, with 10 bases between. The CDR3 spans 13 residues. CDR3: CAIRMDLNQPQHF. The CDR3 DNA is TGTGCCATCAGGATGGACTTAAATCAGCCCCAGCATTTT.

The chain carries TRBV6-5 and TRBJ2-7; D is possibly TRBD1 (7 bases). V dropped 6 bases and J dropped 2 bases, with 17 bases sitting between them. Germline CDR1 and CDR2: MNHEY and SVGAGI. CDR3 size: 15 residues. The CDR3 coding sequence is TGTGCCAGCAGCGGGGGACAGAACAGGCCCTACGAGCAGTACTTC. It encodes CASSGGQNRPYEQYF.

The chain carries TRBV2 and TRBJ1-4, with TRBD1 as a possible D gene (5 bases). The CDR3 has 13 amino acids. V was shortened by 6 bases and J by 7 bases, with 12 bases between the two germline ends. Germline loops: CDR1 SNHLY, CDR2 FYNNEI. CDR3 loop: CASRWRGSEKLFF. The CDR3 nucleotides are TGTGCCAGCAGATGGCGGGGGTCTGAAAAACTGTTTTTT.

Note on this clone: In this CDR3 the conserved last residue, phenylalanine or tryptophan, is missing, so a read error is likely. Because the CDR3's place on the DNA is in doubt, the DNA is left out and the CDR3 is given as listed by TCRdb. The CDR3 here is CASSQGTSGGQD. The J gene is TRBJ2-7, the V gene TRBV4-3; the table gives TRBD2 as D, unverified against the DNA. Germline CDR1 LGHNA, CDR2 YSLEER. The CDR3 adds up to 12 amino acids, both ends counted.

The chain combines TRBV5-5 with TRBJ2-2; tentative D call: TRBD1 (6 bases). Trimming shortened V by 2 bases and J by 4 bases, and 12 bases separated the two germline ends. The CDR3 runs 15 residues. Germline V CDR1 and CDR2: SGHKS, YYEKEE (reference sequence). The CDR3 here is CASSLQGRGTGELFF. In nucleotides, the CDR3 is TGTGCCAGCAGCTTACAGGGAAGGGGCACCGGGGAGCTGTTTTTT.

The chain joins TRBV4-1 to TRBJ2-7; TRBD1 agrees at 7 bases. The length of the CDR3 is 15 residues. Germline V CDR1 and CDR2: MGHRA, YSYEKL. J lost 0 bases, V lost 4 bases, and 6 bases had no gene match. Written as DNA, the CDR3 is TGCGCCAGCAGCCGATTCCGGGACAGCTCCTACGAGCAGTACTTC. Translated, it gives CASSRFRDSSYEQYF.

In DNA, the CDR3 is TGTGCCAGCAGTAACGGACAGGGGAGTTCACCCCTCCACTTT. Protein sequence: CASSNGQGSSPLHF. This chain links TRBV6-4 with TRBJ1-6; 9 nucleotides line up with TRBD1. V shed 5 bases and J 9 bases; nucleotides not matched to a gene: 5. There are 14 residues in the CDR3. Germline V CDR1 and CDR2: MRHNA, SNTAGT.

The chain joins TRBV5-1 to TRBJ2-7; 10 nucleotides match TRBD2. CDR3 length: 17 residues. The germline V gene has CDR1 SGHRS and CDR2 YFSETQ. V lost 2 bases, J lost 2 bases, and 10 bases stayed unmatched. The CDR3 sequence: CASSFSASGSPPYEQYV. CDR3 sequence (DNA): TGCGCCAGCAGCTTCAGTGCTAGCGGGAGTCCCCCCTACGAGCAGTACGTC.

CDR3 loop: CASSPSGQVYEQYF. The CDR3 nucleotides are TGTGCCAGCAGCCCCTCGGGACAGGTCTACGAGCAGTACTTC. V is TRBV6-6 and J is TRBJ2-7, with 8 nucleotides matching TRBD1. CDR3 length equals 14 residues. Germline assignment: CDR1 MNHNY and CDR2 SVGAGI (reference sequence). The trim removed 6 bases at V and 3 bases at J, leaving 7 bases unmatched.

This chain links TRBV4-1 with TRBJ1-1, with 9 positions matching TRBD1. V lost 3 bases and J lost 1; bases outside the gene matches: 3. CDR1 and CDR2 (germline): MGHRA, YSYEKL. This CDR3 comprises 15 residues. CDR3 in amino acids: CASSQGQGENTEAFF. The CDR3 DNA follows: TGCGCCAGCAGCCAGGGACAGGGAGAGAACACTGAAGCTTTCTTT.